Included here is one TCR beta chain sequence, with context. The CDR3 spans 14 residues. Deletions cut 5 bases from V and 2 bases from J, with 13 bases between. Germline values: CDR1 MNHEY, CDR2 SMNVEV (reference sequence). This entry is derived from a study of T cell changes during pregnancy in multiple sclerosis. Libraries were prepared by immunoSEQ multiplex PCR; TCRdb keeps only in-frame clonotypes and omits some of them. The table lists about 100,000 clones, around 92% of them singletons. This chain links TRBV27 with TRBJ2-7, with D perhaps matching TRBD2 (5 bases). Sequenced here: peripheral blood, sampled after pregnancy. This sequence originates from a female donor with multiple sclerosis, enrolled in a pregnancy study. The CDR3 nucleotides are TGTGCCAGCAGTAATACCGGGGAAACCTACGAGCAGTACTTC. This gives the protein CASSNTGETYEQYF.